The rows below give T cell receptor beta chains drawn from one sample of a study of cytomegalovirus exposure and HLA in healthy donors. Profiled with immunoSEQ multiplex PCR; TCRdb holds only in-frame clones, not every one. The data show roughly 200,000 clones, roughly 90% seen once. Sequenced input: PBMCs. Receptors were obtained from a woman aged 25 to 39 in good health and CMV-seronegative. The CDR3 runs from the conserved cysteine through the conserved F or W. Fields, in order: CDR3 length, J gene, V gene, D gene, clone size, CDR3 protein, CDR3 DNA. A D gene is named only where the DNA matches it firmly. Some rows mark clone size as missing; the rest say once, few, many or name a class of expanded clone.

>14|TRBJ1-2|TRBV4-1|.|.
CASSQGRGGHGYTF
TGCGCCAGCAGCCAAGGGCGGGGCGGGCATGGCTACACCTTC
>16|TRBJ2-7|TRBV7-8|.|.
CASSLDPGFPSYEQYF
TGTGCCAGCAGCTTAGATCCGGGGTTCCCCTCCTACGAGCAGTACTTC
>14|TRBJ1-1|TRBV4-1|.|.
CASRSVKSNTEAFF
TGCGCCAGCCGATCGGTAAAATCGAACACTGAAGCTTTCTTT
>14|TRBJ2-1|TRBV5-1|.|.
CASSIQTTNNEQFF
TGCGCCAGCAGCATCCAGACAACCAACAATGAGCAGTTCTTC
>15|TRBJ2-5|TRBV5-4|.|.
CASSESGGREETQYF
TGTGCCAGCAGCGAGAGTGGGGGGCGGGAGGAGACCCAGTACTTC
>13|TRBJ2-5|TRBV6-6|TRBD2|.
CASTYGGQETQYF
TGTGCCAGCACCTACGGGGGGCAAGAGACCCAGTACTTC
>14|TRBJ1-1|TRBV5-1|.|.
CASSLQPRNTEAFF
TGCGCCAGCAGCCTACAGCCCCGGAACACTGAAGCTTTCTTT
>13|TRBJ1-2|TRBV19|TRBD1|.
CASTDRGTGGYTF
TGTGCCAGTACCGACAGGGGTACGGGCGGCTACACCTTC
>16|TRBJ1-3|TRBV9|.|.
CASSPRQGNSGNTIYF
TGTGCCAGCAGCCCCCGGCAGGGAAACTCTGGAAACACCATATATTTT
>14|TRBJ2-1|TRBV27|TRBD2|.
CASSSGTSYNEQFF
TGTGCCAGCAGTTCGGGGACTAGCTACAATGAGCAGTTCTTC
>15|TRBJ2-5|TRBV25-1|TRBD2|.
CASSEGLAGVETQYF
TGTGCCAGCAGTGAAGGACTAGCGGGAGTGGAGACCCAGTACTTC
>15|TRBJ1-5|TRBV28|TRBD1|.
CASSWGQGAIQPQHF
TGTGCCAGCAGTTGGGGACAGGGGGCAATTCAGCCCCAGCATTTT
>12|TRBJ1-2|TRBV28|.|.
CASSLNLYGYTF
TGTGCCAGCAGTTTAAATTTATATGGCTACACCTTC
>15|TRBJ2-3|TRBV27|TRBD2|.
CASSLAGVFTDTQYF
TGTGCCAGCAGTTTAGCGGGGGTCTTCACAGATACGCAGTATTTT
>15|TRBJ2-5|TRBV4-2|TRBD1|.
CASSQGTGGAETQYF
TGTGCCAGCAGCCAAGGCACAGGGGGCGCGGAGACCCAGTACTTC
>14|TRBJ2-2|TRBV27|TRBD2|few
CASTLGLATGELFF
TGTGCCAGCACTTTGGGACTAGCGACTGGGGAGCTGTTTTTT
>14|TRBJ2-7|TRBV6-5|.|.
CASSYSRTRDEQYF
TGTGCCAGCAGTTACTCTAGGACACGCGACGAGCAGTACTTC